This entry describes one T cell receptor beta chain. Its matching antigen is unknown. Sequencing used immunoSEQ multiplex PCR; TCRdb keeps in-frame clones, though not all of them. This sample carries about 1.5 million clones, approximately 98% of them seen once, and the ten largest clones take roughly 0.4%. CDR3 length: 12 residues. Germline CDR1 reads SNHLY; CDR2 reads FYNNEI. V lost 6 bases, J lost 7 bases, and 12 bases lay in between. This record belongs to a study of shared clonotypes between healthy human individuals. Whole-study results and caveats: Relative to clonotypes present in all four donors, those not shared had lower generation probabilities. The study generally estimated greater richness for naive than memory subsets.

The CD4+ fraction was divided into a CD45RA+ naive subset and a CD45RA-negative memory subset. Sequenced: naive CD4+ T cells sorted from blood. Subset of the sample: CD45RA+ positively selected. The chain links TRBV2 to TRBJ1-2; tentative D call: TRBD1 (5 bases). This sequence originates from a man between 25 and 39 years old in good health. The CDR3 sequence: CASSRDSGGYTF. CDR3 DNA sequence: TGTGCCAGCAGCCGGGACTCTGGTGGCTACACCTTC. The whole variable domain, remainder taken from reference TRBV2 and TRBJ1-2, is EPEVTQTPSHQVTQMGQEVILRCVPISNHLYFYWYRQILGQKVEFLVSFYNNEISEKSEIFDDQFSVERPDGSNFTLKIRSTKLEDSAMYFCASSRDSGGYTFGSGTRLTVV.